The clone carrying this TCR beta chain was seen repeatedly, ten times or more. Its target is not known. The data stem from a study of human T cells and chemical hapten exposure. Study background: DPC 0.01% went on the upper back by patch test, with reading at 6 days. Alopecia areata, totalis or universalis affected patients, mainly female. Study outcomes and limitations: Expanded TCR sets contained significantly more large CDR3 similarity clusters than controls.

Time point: patch test 2, 6 weeks after DPC sensitization. Indicated treatment: therapeutic diphenylcyclopropenone sensitization with weekly scalp DPC. Blood draws came first, before each patch test. V dropped 6 bases and J dropped 6; count of bases not matched to a gene: 13. The length of the CDR3 is 17 residues. Looked up from germline, CDR1 is MDHEN and CDR2 is SYDVKM. TCRdb re-called the RACE reads through MiXCR, storing one row per CDR3 protein. Among fewer than 100,000 distinct CDR3 sequences listed, approximately 9.3% were seen once. The sequences come from whole blood, collected in connection with sensitization to the hapten diphenylcyclopropenone (DPC). This receptor was taken from a middle-aged woman with alopecia areata. Some clones in this sample may be carry-over from other donors' samples. The gene calls are TRBV28 and TRBJ2-7, with TRBD2 matching over 14 bases. As DNA, the CDR3 is TGTGCCAGCAGCCCCCTCGGACTAGCGGGAGGCCCTAGCGAGCAGTACTTC. Its protein product is CASSPLGLAGGPSEQYF.